This T cell receptor beta chain was sequenced during a study of blood T cell repertoires in COVID-19. Study summary: There were acute and convalescent COVID-19 samples, and they came from the United States, Italy and Spain. T cells, B-cell-depleted T cells, or PBMCs provided the cDNA or gDNA that served as material.

In the original workflow: Reference gene primer amplification gave nucleated cell count estimates. Profiling relied on immunoSEQ multiplex PCR, and the TCRdb table lists in-frame clones only, not all of them. V, J and clone size are taken as reported in that table, and D and trimming were inferred from the DNA itself. Of around 110,000 clones listed, more than 80% were seen once; the top ten hold about 4.7%. This clone has only one observation. Between the trimmed V and J ends, which lost 8 bases and 6 bases, there was a span of 22 bases. CDR3 length: 15 amino acids. Germline-derived CDR1 and CDR2 are MNHEY and SVGAGI.

The receptor's source is a middle-aged man with acute or convalescent COVID-19. The gene calls are TRBV6-5 and TRBJ1-2, with TRBD1 as a possible D gene (5 bases). Sequencing was done on a sample of peripheral blood. CDR3 protein: CASSPEGWRDDGYTF. CDR3 nucleotide sequence: TGTGCCAGCTCACCAGAGGGGTGGAGGGATGATGGCTACACCTTC.